One and the same sample provided the 8 T cell receptor beta chains below, sequenced in a study of CD8+CD57+ T cells in acquired aplastic anemia. The study profiled TCR beta VDJ and CDR3 using genomic DNA as template. TCRdb reprocessed the reads via MiXCR and lists one record per CDR3 protein. The table shows more than 150,000 distinct CDR3 sequences, with around half occurring only once. It was patients with CD8+CD57+ cell expansion by flow cytometry who were chosen for sequencing. Material for sequencing was sorted CD4+, CD8+, or CD8+CD57+ T cells (not recorded which) from PBMCs. The receptors here all came from a human donor with aplastic anemia.

The sample holds many counts of this clonotype. This rearrangement joins TRBV5-4 to TRBJ2-3; 8 nucleotides line up with TRBD2. With V trimmed by 4 bases and J by 0 bases, 4 bases remained unmatched. CDR1 is SGHNT and CDR2 is YYREEE in the germline V gene (reference sequence). CDR3 length: 15 amino acids. The CDR3 sequence is CASSVAGRSTDTQYF. CDR3 bases: TGTGCCAGCAGCGTAGCGGGACGTAGCACAGATACGCAGTATTTT. Full variable domain (missing parts from reference TRBV5-4 and TRBJ2-3): ETGVTQSPTHLIKTRGQQVTLRCSSQSGHNTVSWYQQALGQGPQFIFQYYREEENGRGNFPPRFSGLQFPNYSSELNVNALELDDSALYLCASSVAGRSTDTQYFGPGTRLTVL.

As concerns this clonotype: This could be a read error, since a much larger clone is one nucleotide away. The rearrangement joins TRBV5-1 to TRBJ2-4; tentatively, D is TRBD2 (6 bases). The germline CDR1 and CDR2 sequences are SGHRS and YFSETQ. V lost 4 bases and J lost 5, with 10 bases in between. The CDR3 runs 13 residues. The CDR3 spells CASSPPGENIQYF. The CDR3 region has the DNA TGCGCCAGCAGCCCTCCGGGGGAAAACATTCAGTACTTC.

The chain combines TRBV6-4 with TRBJ1-6, with TRBD1 matching over 11 bases. The germline V gene encodes CDR1 MRHNA and CDR2 SNTAGT. This CDR3 has 15 residues. V was clipped by 6 bases and J by 8 bases; unmatched bases: 6. The CDR3 here is CASSQKGQGDSPLHF. DNA of the CDR3: TGTGCCAGCAGCCAGAAGGGACAGGGGGATTCACCCCTCCACTTT.

This clonotype was counted many times. V is TRBV12-3 or TRBV12-4 and J is TRBJ2-6; 7 bases line up with TRBD1. The CDR3 sequence is 18 residues long. Trimming at V came to 3 bases and at J to 0 bases, leaving 8 bases not matched to a gene. The DNA for the CDR3 is TGTGCCAGCAGTTTTAGGGGACAGACCCTCTCTGGGGCCAACGTCCTGACTTTC. Encoded protein: CASSFRGQTLSGANVLTF.

The V gene is TRBV11-2, the J gene TRBJ1-2, with 10 bases that match TRBD1. This CDR3 region has 16 residues. The germline V gene encodes CDR1 SGHAT and CDR2 FQNNGV. With 6 bases clipped from V and 2 bases from J, the junction kept 9 bases outside the gene matches. CDR3 protein: CASSSPTGQGNYGYTF. CDR3 DNA sequence: TGTGCCAGCAGTTCTCCTACGGGACAGGGGAACTATGGCTACACCTTC.

The rearrangement uses TRBV20-1 and TRBJ2-7, with 10 bases that match TRBD1. The V gene's germline CDR1 is DFQATT and CDR2 SNEGSKA (reference sequence). The length of the CDR3 is 14 residues. The V gene end was trimmed by 6 bases and the J gene end by 4 bases; junction bases not matched to a gene: 9. CDR3 DNA sequence: TGCAGTGCGCCGGGACAGGGGCGGTCGTACGAGCAGTACTTC. This gives the protein CSAPGQGRSYEQYF.

For this clonotype: A much larger clone differs from this one at a single base, so this may be a read error. The rearrangement links TRBV12-3 or TRBV12-4 to TRBJ2-7; either TRBD1 or TRBD2 may fit D (5 bases each). The CDR3 runs to 13 residues. V was shortened by 4 bases and J by 0 bases, with 7 bases between the two germline ends. In DNA, the CDR3 is TGTGCCAGCAGTTCAGGGAGCTCCTACGAGCAGTACGTC. Its protein is CASSSGSSYEQYV.

The rearrangement links TRBV15 to TRBJ1-2; D remains ambiguous. The CDR3 loop spans 13 amino acids. The germline V and J ends were trimmed by 0 bases and 4 bases, with 6 bases remaining between them. Germline CDR1 LNHNV, CDR2 YYDKDF (reference sequence). In DNA form, the CDR3 reads TGTGCCACCAGCAGAGATAGATCCTATGGCTACACCTTC. Encoded protein: CATSRDRSYGYTF.